The clone carrying this T cell receptor beta chain was counted a few times. This specimen belongs to a study of control samples from healthy donors and cancer patients. The table came from immunoSEQ multiplex PCR; TCRdb's copy has only in-frame clones and leaves some out. Here the sample spans tens of thousands of clones, approximately 80% being singletons. Between the trimmed V and J ends, which lost 6 bases and 0 bases, there was a span of 11 bases. The CDR3 has 15 amino acids. CDR1 is MDHEN and CDR2 is SYDVKM in the germline V gene. The clonotype originates from a man in his 60s with head and neck cancer. The specimen was PBMCs. The chain couples TRBV28 to TRBJ1-4; D not resolved. This CDR3 is CASRGYVATNEKLFF. Written as DNA, the CDR3 is TGTGCCAGCAGGGGTTATGTAGCAACTAATGAAAAACTGTTTTTT.